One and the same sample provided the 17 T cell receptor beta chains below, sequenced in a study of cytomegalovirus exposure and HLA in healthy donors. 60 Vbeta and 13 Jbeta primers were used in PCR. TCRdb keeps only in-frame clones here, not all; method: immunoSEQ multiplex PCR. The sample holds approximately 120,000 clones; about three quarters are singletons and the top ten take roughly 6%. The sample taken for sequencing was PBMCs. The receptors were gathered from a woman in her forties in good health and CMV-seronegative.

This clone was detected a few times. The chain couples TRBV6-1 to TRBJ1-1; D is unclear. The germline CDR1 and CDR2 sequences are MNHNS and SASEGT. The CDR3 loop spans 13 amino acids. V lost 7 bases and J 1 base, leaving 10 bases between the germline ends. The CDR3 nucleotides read TGTGCCAGCATTGACGGGTGGAACACTGAAGCTTTCTTT. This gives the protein CASIDGWNTEAFF.

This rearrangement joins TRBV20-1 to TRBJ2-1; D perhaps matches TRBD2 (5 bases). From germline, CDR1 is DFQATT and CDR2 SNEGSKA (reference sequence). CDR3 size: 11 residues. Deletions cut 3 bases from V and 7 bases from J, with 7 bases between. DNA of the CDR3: TGCAGTGCTAGTACTAGGAATGAGCAGTTCTTC. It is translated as CSASTRNEQFF.

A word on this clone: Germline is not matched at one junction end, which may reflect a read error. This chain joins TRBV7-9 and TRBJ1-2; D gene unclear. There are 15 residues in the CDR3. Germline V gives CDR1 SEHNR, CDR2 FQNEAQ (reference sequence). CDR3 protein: CSSSLGADLNYGYTF. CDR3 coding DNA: TGTTCCAGCAGCTTAGGTGCAGATTTAAACTATGGCTACACCTTC.

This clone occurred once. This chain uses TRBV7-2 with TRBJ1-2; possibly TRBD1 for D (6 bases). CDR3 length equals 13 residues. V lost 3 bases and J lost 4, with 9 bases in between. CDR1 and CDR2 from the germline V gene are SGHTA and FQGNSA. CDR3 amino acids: CASSFGTPYGYTF. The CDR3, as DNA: TGTGCCAGCAGCTTCGGGACACCCTATGGCTACACCTTC.

This CDR3 reads CASSLVWQDAGELFF. CDR3 in DNA: TGCGCCAGCAGCTTGGTCTGGCAGGATGCCGGGGAGCTGTTTTTT. The chain employs TRBV5-1 and TRBJ2-2, with unresolved D. Per germline, CDR1 SGHRS and CDR2 YFSETQ. V lost 0 bases and J 6 bases, leaving 12 bases between the germline ends. The CDR3 sequence is 15 residues long.

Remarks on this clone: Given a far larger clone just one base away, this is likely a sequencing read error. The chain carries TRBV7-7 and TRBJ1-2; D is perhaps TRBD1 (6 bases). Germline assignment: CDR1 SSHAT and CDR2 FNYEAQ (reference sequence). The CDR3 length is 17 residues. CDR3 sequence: CASSLGDRPYLNYGYTF. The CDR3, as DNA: TGTGCTAGCAGCTTAGGAGACAGGCCATACCTTAACTATGGCTACACCTTC.

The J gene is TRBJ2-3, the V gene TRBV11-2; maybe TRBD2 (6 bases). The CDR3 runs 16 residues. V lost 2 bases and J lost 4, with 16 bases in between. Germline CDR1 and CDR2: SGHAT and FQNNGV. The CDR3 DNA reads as TGTGCCAGCAGCTTAAATGCGGGAAGGACGGCAGATACGCAGTATTTT. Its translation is CASSLNAGRTADTQYF. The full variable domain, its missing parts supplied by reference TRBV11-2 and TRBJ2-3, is EAGVAQSPRYKIIEKRQSVAFWCNPISGHATLYWYQQILGQGPKLLIQFQNNGVVDDSQLPKDRFSAERLKGVDSTLKIQPAKLEDSAVYLCASSLNAGRTADTQYFGPGTRLTVL.

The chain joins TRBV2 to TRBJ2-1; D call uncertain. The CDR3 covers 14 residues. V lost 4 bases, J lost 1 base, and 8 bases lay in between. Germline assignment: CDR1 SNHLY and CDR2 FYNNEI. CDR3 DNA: TGTGCCAGCAGTGTTCTAGAATCCTACAATGAGCAGTTCTTC. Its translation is CASSVLESYNEQFF. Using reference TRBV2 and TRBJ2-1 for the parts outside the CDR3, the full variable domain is EPEVTQTPSHQVTQMGQEVILRCVPISNHLYFYWYRQILGQKVEFLVSFYNNEISEKSEIFDDQFSVERPDGSNFTLKIRSTKLEDSAMYFCASSVLESYNEQFFGPGTRLTVL.

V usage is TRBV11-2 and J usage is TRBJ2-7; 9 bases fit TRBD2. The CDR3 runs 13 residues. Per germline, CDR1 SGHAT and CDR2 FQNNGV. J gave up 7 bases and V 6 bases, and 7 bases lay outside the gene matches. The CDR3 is CASSSDLAGEQYF. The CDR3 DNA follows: TGTGCCAGCAGTTCGGACCTAGCGGGGGAGCAGTACTTC.

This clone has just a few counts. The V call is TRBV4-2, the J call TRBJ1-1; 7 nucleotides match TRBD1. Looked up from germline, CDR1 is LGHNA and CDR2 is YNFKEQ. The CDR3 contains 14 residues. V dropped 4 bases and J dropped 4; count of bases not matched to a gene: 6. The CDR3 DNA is TGTGCCAGCAGCCGGAGGGGGCTGGGCACTGAAGCTTTCTTT. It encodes CASSRRGLGTEAFF.

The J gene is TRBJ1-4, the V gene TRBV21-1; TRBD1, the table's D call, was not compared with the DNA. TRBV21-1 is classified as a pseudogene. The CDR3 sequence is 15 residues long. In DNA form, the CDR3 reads TGTGCCAGCAGCAAATCGGGACAGGGGTGTGAAAAACTGTTTTTT. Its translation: CASSKSGQGCEKLFF.

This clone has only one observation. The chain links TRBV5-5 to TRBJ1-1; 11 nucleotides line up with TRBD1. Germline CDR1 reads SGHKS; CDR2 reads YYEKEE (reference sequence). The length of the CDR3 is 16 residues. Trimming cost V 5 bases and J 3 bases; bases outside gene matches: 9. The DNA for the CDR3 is TGTGCCAGCAGTTTTCAAGGACAGGGGGCGGACACTGAAGCTTTCTTT. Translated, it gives CASSFQGQGADTEAFF.

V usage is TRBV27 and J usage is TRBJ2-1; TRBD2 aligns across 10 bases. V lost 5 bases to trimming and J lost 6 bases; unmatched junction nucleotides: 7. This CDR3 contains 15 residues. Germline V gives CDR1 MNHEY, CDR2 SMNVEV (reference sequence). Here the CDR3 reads CASSGAGGPGNEQFF. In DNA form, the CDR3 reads TGTGCCAGCAGTGGAGCGGGAGGGCCTGGCAATGAGCAGTTCTTC.

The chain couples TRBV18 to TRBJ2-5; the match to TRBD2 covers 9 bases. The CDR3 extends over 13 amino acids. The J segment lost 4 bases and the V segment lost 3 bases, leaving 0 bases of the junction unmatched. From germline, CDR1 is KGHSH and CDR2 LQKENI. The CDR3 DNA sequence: TGTGCCAGCTCACCTAGCGGGGGAGAGACCCAGTACTTC. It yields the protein CASSPSGGETQYF.

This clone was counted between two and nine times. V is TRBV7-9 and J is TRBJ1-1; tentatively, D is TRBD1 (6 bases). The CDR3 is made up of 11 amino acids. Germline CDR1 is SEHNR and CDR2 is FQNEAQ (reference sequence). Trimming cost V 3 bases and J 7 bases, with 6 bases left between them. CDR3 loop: CASSLDSEAFF. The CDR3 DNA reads TGTGCCAGCAGCTTGGACAGTGAAGCTTTCTTT.

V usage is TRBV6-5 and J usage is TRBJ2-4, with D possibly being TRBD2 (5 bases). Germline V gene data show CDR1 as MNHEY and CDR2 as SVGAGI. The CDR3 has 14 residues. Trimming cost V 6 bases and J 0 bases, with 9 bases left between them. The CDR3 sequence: CASSPREAKNIQYF. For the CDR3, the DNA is TGTGCCAGCAGCCCTCGGGAAGCCAAAAACATTCAGTACTTC.

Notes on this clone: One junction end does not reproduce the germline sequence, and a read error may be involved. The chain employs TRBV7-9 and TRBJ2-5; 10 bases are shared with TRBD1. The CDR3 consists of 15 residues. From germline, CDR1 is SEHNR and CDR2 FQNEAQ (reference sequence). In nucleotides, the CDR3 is TGTTCCAGCAGCCGCAAAAGGACAGGGGGAGAGACCCAGTACTTC. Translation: CSSSRKRTGGETQYF.